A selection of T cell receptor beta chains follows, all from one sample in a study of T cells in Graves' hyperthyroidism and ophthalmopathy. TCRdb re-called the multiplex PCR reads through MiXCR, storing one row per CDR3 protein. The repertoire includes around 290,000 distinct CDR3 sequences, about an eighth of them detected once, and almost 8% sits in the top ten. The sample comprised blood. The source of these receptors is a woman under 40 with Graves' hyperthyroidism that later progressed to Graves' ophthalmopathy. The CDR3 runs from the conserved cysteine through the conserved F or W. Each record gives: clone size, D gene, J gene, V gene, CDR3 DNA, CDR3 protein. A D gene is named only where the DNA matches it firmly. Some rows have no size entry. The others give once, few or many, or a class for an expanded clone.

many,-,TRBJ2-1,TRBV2,TGTGCCAGCAGTCTCGACCATTACAATGAGCAGTTCTTC,CASSLDHYNEQFF
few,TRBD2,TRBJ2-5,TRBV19,TGTGCCAGTAGTATTCCTAGCGGGAGTACAAAGACCCAGTACTTC,CASSIPSGSTKTQYF
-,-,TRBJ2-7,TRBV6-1,TGTGCCAGCAGCCGCAATCTAGAGGGGAGCGAGCAGTACTTC,CASSRNLEGSEQYF
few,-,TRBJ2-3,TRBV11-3,TGTGCCAGCAGCTCTCGGGCAGGGGAGGACACAGATACGCAGTATTTT,CASSSRAGEDTDTQYF
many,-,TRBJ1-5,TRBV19,TGTGCCAGCCCCGCGCGGGGCCGGGGCAATCAGCCCCAGCATTTT,CASPARGRGNQPQHF
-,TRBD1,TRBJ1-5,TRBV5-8,TGTGCCAGCAACTTCAAGGGGGCCGGTCAGCCCCAGCATTTT,CASNFKGAGQPQHF
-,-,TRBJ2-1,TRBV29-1,TGCAGCGTCACCGGGGGCCATGAGCAGTTCTTC,CSVTGGHEQFF
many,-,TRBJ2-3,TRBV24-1,TGTGCCACCTGCGGCGGGAGCACAGATACGCAGTATTTT,CATCGGSTDTQYF
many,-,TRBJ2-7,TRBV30,TGTGCCTTGTCAAGGGGGGGGAGGGACGAGCAGTACTTC,CALSRGGRDEQYF
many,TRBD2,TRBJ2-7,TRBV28,TGTGCCAGCACCGCCGGGGGGACGGGGACCTACGAGCAGTACTTC,CASTAGGTGTYEQYF
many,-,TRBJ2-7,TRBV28,TGTGCCAGCACCAGGCAGGGGGGCTCCTACGAGCAGTACTTC,CASTRQGGSYEQYF
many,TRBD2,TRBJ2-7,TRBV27,TGTGCCAGCAGTTCGGCGGGAGTCGAGAGCGAGCAGTACTTC,CASSSAGVESEQYF
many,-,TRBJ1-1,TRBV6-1,TGTGCCAGCACCGAAGGGGGACTGACCACTGAAGCTTTCTTT,CASTEGGLTTEAFF
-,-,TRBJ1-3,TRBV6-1,TGTGCCAGCAGCCGCCAGACGCGGAACTCTGGAAACACCATATATTTT,CASSRQTRNSGNTIYF
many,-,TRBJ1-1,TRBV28,TGTGCCAGCAGCACGGGGGGAGCGGGAACTGAAGCTTTCTTT,CASSTGGAGTEAFF
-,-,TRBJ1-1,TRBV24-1,TGTGCCACCAGCTCCTTCCCTGGGGGGGTCGCTATCACTGAAGCTTTCTTT,CATSSFPGGVAITEAFF
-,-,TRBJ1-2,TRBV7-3,TGTGCCAGCAGCCTAGCCATATATGGCTACACCTTC,CASSLAIYGYTF
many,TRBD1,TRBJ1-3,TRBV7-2,TGTGCCAGCAGCTTACTTGGCAGGGGGACCGGAAACACCATATATTTT,CASSLLGRGTGNTIYF
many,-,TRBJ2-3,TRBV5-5,TGTGCCAGCAGCCTCCCTACGGATTACACAGATACGCAGTATTTT,CASSLPTDYTDTQYF
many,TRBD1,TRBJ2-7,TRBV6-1,TGTGCCAGCAGCTACCGAGGACAGGGGGCCTACGAGCAGTACTTC,CASSYRGQGAYEQYF
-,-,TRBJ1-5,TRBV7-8,TGTGCCAGCAGCTCCACGGAGGGATTTAGCAATCAGCCCCAGCATTTT,CASSSTEGFSNQPQHF
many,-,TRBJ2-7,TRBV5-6,TGTGCCAGCAGCTTGGCCTACGGGGCCTACGAGCAGTACTTC,CASSLAYGAYEQYF
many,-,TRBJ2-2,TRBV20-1,TGCAGTGCTAGAGATAAACTAGGGGTCGGGGAGCTGTTTTTT,CSARDKLGVGELFF
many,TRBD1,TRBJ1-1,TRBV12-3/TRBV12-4,TGTGCCAGCAGCAAGGACAGGGTAATGGAAGCTTTCTTT,CASSKDRVMEAFF
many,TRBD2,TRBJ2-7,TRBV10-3,TGTGCCATCAGTGAGCGGACTAGCGGGTACGAGCAGTACTTC,CAISERTSGYEQYF
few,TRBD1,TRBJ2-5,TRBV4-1,TGCGCCAGCAGCAAGTTACAGGGGGCTCAAGAGACCCAGTACTTC,CASSKLQGAQETQYF
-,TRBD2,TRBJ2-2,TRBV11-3,TGTGCCAGCAGCTTATTGAGCGGGACCACGAACACCGGGGAGCTGTTTTTT,CASSLLSGTTNTGELFF
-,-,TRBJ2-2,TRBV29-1,TGCAGCGTTCCTAGGGACGGGAACACCGGGGAGCTGTTTTTT,CSVPRDGNTGELFF
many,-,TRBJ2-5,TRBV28,TGTGCCAGCGGATTTGGGGGGACCCAGTACTTC,CASGFGGTQYF
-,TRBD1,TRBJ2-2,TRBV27,TGTGCCAGCAGTGGGGACAGGGGGGAGCTGTTTTTT,CASSGDRGELFF
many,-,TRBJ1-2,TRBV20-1,TGCAGTGCTAGCGCGGGAGGGAGCTATGGCTACACCTTC,CSASAGGSYGYTF
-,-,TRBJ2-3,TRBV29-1,TGCAGCGCTGCGGAGGGGAATACGCAGTATTTT,CSAAEGNTQYF
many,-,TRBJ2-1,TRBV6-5,TGTGCCAGCAGTTACTCGTCCCCTATAAGTAGCGGCGACTACAATGAGCAGTTCTTC,CASSYSSPISSGDYNEQFF
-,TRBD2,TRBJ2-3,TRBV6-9,TGTGCCAGCAGTTACCCTAGCGGGGGCCCCACAGATACGCAGTATTTT,CASSYPSGGPTDTQYF
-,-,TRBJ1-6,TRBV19,TGTGCCAGTAGTTTCGACAGAGATTCACCCCTCCACTTT,CASSFDRDSPLHF
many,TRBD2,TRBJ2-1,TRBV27,TGTGCCAGCAGTTGGACTAGCGGACAGAACAATGAGCAGTTCTTC,CASSWTSGQNNEQFF
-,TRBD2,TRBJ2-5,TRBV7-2,TGTGCCAGCAGCGTAACCCCTAGCGGGGGGGCCCAGACCCAGTACTTC,CASSVTPSGGAQTQYF
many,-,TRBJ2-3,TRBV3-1,TGTGCCAGCAGCCAAGGGACGTGGGGCGCTAGCACAGATACGCAGTATTTT,CASSQGTWGASTDTQYF
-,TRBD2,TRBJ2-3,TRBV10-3,TGTGCCATCAGTGAGGGGACTAGCGGACCCCCCCAGTATTTT,CAISEGTSGPPQYF
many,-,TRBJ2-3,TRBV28,TGTGCCAGCAGTTTATGGGGACACAGCACAGATACGCAGTATTTT,CASSLWGHSTDTQYF
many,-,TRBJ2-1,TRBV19,TGTGCCAGTAGTTCAGGACGGGCCGAAGGGCAGTTCTTC,CASSSGRAEGQFF
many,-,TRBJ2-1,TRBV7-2,TGTGCCAGCAGCCCCTCAGACTCTCCTTACTACAGTGAGCAGTTCTTC,CASSPSDSPYYSEQFF
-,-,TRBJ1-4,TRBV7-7,TGTGCTAGCATCAACCCCCCCATGGCAAAGAATGAAAAACTGTTTTTT,CASINPPMAKNEKLFF
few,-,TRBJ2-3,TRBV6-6,TGTGCCAGCAGTTACTTGGCTGAGCGTGGAGATACGCAGTATTTT,CASSYLAERGDTQYF
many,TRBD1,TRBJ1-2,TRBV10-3,TGTGCCATCAGCACCGGACAGGGGGCTTTTGGCTACACCTTC,CAISTGQGAFGYTF
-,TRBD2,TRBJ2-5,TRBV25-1,TGTGCCAGCTCGTATTCTAGCGGGAGGGCTGGGACCCAGTACTTC,CASSYSSGRAGTQYF
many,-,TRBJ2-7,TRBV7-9,TGTGCCAGCAGCTTAGTGACGGCAGCCCCTGATTACGAGCAGTACTTC,CASSLVTAAPDYEQYF